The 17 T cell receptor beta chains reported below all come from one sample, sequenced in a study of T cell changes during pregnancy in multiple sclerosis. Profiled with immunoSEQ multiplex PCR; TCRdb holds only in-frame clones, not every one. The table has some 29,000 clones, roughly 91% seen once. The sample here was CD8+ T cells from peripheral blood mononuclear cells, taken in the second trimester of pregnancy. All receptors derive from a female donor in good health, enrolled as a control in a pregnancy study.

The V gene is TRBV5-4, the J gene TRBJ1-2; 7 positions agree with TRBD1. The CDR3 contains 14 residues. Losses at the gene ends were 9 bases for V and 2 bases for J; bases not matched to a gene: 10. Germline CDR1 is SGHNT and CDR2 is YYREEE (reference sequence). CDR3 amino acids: CATPDRANNYGYTF. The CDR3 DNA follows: TGTGCCACCCCTGACAGGGCGAACAACTATGGCTACACCTTC.

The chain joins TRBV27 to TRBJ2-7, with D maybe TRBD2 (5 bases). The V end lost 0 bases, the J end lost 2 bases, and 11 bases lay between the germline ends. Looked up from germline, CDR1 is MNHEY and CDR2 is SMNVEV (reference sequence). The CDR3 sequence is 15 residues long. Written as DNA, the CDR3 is TGTGCCAGCAGTTTATCACCGGGAAGTACCTACGAGCAGTACTTC. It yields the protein CASSLSPGSTYEQYF.

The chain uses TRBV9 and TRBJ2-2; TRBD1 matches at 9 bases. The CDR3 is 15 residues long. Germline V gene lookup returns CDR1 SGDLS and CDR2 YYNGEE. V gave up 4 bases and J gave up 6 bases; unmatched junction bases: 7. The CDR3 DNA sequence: TGTGCCAGCAGCCTTCGGGACAGGGTCTCCGGGGAGCTGTTTTTT. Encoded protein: CASSLRDRVSGELFF.

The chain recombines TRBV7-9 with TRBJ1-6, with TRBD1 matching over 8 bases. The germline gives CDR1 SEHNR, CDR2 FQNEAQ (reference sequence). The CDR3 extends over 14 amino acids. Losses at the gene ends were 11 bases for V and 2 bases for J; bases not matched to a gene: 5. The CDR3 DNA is TGTGCCGGACAACAGGGGGCCTATAATTCACCCCTCCACTTT. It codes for CAGQQGAYNSPLHF.

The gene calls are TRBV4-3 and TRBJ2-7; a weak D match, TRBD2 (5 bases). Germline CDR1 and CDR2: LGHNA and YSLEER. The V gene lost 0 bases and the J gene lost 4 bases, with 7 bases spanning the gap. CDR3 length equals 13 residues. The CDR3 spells CASSQERGYEQYF. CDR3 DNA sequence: TGCGCCAGCAGCCAAGAACGAGGGTACGAGCAGTACTTC.

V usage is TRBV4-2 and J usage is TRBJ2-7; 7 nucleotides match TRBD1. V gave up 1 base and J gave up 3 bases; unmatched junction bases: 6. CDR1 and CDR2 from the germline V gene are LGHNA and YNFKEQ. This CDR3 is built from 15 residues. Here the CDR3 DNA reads TGTGCCAGCAGCCAAGGTCCCGGGACAGACTACGAGCAGTACTTC. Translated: CASSQGPGTDYEQYF.

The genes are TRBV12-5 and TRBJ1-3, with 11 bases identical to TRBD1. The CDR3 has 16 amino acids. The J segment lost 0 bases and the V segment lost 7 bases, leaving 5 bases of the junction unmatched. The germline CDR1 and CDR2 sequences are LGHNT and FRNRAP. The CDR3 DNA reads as TGTGCTAGTGCCCCCGGGACAGGGGGCTCTGGAAACACCATATATTTT. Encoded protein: CASAPGTGGSGNTIYF.

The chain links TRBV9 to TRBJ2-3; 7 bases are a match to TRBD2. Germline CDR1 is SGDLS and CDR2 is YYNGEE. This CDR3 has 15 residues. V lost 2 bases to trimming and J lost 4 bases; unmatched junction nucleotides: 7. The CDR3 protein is CASSVATGGPDTQYF. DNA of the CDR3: TGTGCCAGCAGCGTGGCTACGGGGGGTCCAGATACGCAGTATTTT.

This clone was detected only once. For the CDR3, the DNA is TGTGCCACCAGCAGAGATCAGGAAGGTTCACCCCTCCACTTT. Amino acid sequence: CATSRDQEGSPLHF. The rearrangement links TRBV15 to TRBJ1-6; D call uncertain. The V end lost 0 bases, the J end lost 9 bases, and 9 bases lay between the germline ends. Germline V gene data show CDR1 as LNHNV and CDR2 as YYDKDF (reference sequence). The CDR3 is 14 amino acids. Drawing the rest from reference TRBV15 and TRBJ1-6, the complete variable domain is DAMVIQNPRYQVTQFGKPVTLSCSQTLNHNVMYWYQQKSSQAPKLLFHYYDKDFNNEADTPDNFQSRRPNTSFCFLDIRSPGLGDTAMYLCATSRDQEGSPLHFGNGTRLTVT.

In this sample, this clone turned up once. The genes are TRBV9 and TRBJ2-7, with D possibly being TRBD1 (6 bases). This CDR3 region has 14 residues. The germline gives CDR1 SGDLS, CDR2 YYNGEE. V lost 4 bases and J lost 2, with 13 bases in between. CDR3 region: CASSLSGATYEQYF. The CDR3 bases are TGTGCCAGCAGCTTATCAGGGGCCACCTACGAGCAGTACTTC.

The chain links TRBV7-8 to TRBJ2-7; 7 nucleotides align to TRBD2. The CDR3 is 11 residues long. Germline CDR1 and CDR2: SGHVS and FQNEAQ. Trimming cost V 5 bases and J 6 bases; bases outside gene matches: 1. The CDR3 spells CASSPGGEQYF. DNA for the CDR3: TGTGCCAGCAGCCCGGGGGGCGAGCAGTACTTC.

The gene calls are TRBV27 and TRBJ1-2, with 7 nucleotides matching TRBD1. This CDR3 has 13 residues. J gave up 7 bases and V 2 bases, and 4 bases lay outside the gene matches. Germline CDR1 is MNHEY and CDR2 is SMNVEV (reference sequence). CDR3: CASSLARQGGYTF. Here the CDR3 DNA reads TGTGCCAGCAGTTTAGCCAGACAGGGTGGCTACACCTTC.

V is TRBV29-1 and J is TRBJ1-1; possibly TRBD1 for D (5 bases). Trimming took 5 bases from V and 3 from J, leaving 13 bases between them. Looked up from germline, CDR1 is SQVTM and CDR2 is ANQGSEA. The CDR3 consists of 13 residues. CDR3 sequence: CSVWPGVDTEAFF. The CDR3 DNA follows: TGCAGCGTTTGGCCGGGGGTGGACACTGAAGCTTTCTTT.

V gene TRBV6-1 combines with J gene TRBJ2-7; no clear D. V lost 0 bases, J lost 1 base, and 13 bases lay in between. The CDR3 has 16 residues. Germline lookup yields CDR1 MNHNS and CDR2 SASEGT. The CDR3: CASSEAQRTSSYEQYF. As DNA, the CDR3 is TGTGCCAGCAGTGAAGCGCAAAGAACTTCTTCCTACGAGCAGTACTTC.

The DNA of the CDR3 is TGTGCCAGCAGATTAAATCTAGCGGGGGACACCGGGGAGCTGTTTTTT. This sequence encodes CASRLNLAGDTGELFF. The chain uses TRBV7-9 and TRBJ2-2, with 10 bases aligning to TRBD2. V lost 6 bases to trimming and J lost 3 bases; unmatched junction nucleotides: 7. The length of the CDR3 is 16 residues. In germline, CDR1 is SEHNR, CDR2 FQNEAQ (reference sequence).

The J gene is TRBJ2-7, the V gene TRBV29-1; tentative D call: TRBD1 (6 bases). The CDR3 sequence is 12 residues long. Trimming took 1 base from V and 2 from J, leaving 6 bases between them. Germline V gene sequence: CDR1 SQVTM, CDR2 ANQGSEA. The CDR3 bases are TGCAGCGTTGAAGGGACAGCCTACGAGCAGTACTTC. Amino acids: CSVEGTAYEQYF.

CDR3 nucleotide sequence: TGTGCCAGCAGCCAATCCCACAGGGATATTTCCGGAAACACCATATATTTT. Translation: CASSQSHRDISGNTIYF. This chain uses TRBV7-9 with TRBJ1-3; tentatively, D is TRBD1 (6 bases). This CDR3 contains 17 residues. Trimming removed 5 bases at V and 4 bases at J, with 21 bases between. From germline, CDR1 is SEHNR and CDR2 FQNEAQ (reference sequence).